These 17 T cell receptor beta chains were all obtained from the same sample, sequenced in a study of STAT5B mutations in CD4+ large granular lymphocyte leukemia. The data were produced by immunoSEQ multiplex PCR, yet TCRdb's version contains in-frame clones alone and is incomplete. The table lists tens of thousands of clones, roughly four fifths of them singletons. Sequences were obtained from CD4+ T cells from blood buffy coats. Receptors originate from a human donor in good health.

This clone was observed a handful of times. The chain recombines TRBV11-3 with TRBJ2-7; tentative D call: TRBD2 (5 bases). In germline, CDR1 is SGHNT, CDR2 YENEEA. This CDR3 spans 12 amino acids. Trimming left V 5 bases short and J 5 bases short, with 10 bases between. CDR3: CASSTRVHEQYF. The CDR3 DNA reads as TGTGCCAGCAGCACGAGGGTGCACGAGCAGTACTTC.

The CDR3 region has the DNA TGCGCCAGCAGCTTGGGGACAGGGGGCTATGGCTACACCTTC. It yields the protein CASSLGTGGYGYTF. This chain joins TRBV5-1 and TRBJ1-2, with 10 bases lining up with TRBD1. The trim removed 0 bases at V and 4 bases at J, leaving 0 bases unmatched. This CDR3 has 14 amino acids. CDR1 and CDR2 (germline): SGHRS, YFSETQ. Full variable domain (missing parts from reference TRBV5-1 and TRBJ1-2): KAGVTQTPRYLIKTRGQQVTLSCSPISGHRSVSWYQQTPGQGLQFLFEYFSETQRNKGNFPGRFSGRQFSNSRSEMNVSTLELGDSALYLCASSLGTGGYGYTFGSGTRLTVV.

In DNA, the CDR3 is TGTGCCAGCAGCCAAGATCTTCGGGGGGGCCCGGAGCAGTTCTTC. Amino acid sequence: CASSQDLRGGPEQFF. This chain links TRBV4-2 with TRBJ2-1, with 8 bases that match TRBD2. The germline V gene has CDR1 LGHNA and CDR2 YNFKEQ. The V gene end was trimmed by 0 bases and the J gene end by 10 bases; junction bases not matched to a gene: 8. CDR3 size: 15 residues.

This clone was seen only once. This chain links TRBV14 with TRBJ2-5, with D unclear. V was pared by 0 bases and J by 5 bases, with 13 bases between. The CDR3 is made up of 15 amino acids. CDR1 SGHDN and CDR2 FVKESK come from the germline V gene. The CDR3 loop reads CASSQDRTTRETQYF. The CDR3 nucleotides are TGTGCCAGCAGCCAAGATCGTACAACCAGGGAGACCCAGTACTTC.

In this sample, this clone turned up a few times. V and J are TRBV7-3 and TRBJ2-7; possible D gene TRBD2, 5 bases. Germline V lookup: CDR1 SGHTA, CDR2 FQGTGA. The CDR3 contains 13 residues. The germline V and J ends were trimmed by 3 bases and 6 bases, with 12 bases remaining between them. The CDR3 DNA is TGTGCCAGCAGCTTCACTAGTCAGAGCGAGCAGTACTTC. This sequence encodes CASSFTSQSEQYF.

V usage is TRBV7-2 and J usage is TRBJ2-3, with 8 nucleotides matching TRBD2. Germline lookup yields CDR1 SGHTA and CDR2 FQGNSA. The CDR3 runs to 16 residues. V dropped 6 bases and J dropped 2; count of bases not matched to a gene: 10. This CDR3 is CASRPRLARDTDTQYF. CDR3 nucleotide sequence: TGTGCCAGCAGACCTAGACTAGCGAGGGACACAGATACGCAGTATTTT.

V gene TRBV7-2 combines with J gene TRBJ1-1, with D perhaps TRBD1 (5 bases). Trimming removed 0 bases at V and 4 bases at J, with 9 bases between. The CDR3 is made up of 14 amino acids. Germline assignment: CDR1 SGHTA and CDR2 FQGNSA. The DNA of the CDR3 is TGTGCCAGCAGCTTAGCGCTCGGGACCACTGAAGCTTTCTTT. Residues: CASSLALGTTEAFF. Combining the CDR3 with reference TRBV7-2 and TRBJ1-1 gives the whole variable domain GAGVSQSPSNKVTEKGKDVELRCDPISGHTALYWYRQSLGQGLEFLIYFQGNSAPDKSGLPSDRFSAERTGGSVSTLTIQRTQQEDSAVYLCASSLALGTTEAFFGQGTRLTVV.

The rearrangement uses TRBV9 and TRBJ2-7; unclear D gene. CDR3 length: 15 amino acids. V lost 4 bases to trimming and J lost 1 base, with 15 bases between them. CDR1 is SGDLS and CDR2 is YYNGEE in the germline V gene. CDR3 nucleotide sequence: TGTGCCAGCAGCCCCCGTCTAGTAACTTCCTACGAGCAGTACTTC. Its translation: CASSPRLVTSYEQYF.

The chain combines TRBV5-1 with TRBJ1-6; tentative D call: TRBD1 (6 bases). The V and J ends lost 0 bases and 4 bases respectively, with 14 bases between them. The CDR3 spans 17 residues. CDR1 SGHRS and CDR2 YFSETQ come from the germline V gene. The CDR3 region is CASSLALDRDYNSPLHF. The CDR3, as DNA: TGCGCCAGCAGCTTGGCCTTGGACAGAGATTATAATTCACCCCTCCACTTT.

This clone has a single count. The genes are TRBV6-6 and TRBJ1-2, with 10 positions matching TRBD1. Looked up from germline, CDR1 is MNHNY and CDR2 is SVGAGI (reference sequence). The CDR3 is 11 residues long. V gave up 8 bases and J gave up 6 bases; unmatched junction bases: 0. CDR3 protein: CASGTGDGYTF. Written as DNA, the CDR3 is TGTGCCAGCGGGACAGGGGATGGCTACACCTTC.

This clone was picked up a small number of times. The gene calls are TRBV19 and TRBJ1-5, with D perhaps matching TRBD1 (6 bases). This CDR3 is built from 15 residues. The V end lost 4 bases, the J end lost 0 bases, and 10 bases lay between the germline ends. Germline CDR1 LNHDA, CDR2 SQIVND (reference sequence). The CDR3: CASSTGTLSNQPQHF. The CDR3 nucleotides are TGTGCCAGTAGTACCGGGACACTTAGCAATCAGCCCCAGCATTTT.

The CDR3, as DNA: TGTGCCAGCCCAACGGGGTACAATGAGCAGTTCTTC. It is translated as CASPTGYNEQFF. The V gene is TRBV2, the J gene TRBJ2-1; maybe TRBD2 (5 bases). In germline, CDR1 is SNHLY, CDR2 FYNNEI. The CDR3 sequence is 12 residues long. The V end was cut by 8 bases, the J end by 4 bases, with 9 bases between. The complete variable domain, with remaining parts taken from reference TRBV2 and TRBJ2-1, reads EPEVTQTPSHQVTQMGQEVILRCVPISNHLYFYWYRQILGQKVEFLVSFYNNEISEKSEIFDDQFSVERPDGSNFTLKIRSTKLEDSAMYFCASPTGYNEQFFGPGTRLTVL.

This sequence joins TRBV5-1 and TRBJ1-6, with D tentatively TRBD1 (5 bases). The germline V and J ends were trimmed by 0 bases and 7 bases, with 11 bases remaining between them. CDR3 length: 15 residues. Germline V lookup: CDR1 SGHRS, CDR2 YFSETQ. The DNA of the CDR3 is TGCGCCAGCAGCTTGGACAGGCCTCTAAATTCACCCCTCCACTTT. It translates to CASSLDRPLNSPLHF.

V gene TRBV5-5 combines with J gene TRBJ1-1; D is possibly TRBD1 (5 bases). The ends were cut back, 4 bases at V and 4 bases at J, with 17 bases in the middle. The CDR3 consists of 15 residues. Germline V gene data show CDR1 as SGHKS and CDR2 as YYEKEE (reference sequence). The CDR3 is CASSQLGGIGTEAFF. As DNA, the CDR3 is TGTGCCAGCAGCCAACTCGGGGGTATCGGCACTGAAGCTTTCTTT.

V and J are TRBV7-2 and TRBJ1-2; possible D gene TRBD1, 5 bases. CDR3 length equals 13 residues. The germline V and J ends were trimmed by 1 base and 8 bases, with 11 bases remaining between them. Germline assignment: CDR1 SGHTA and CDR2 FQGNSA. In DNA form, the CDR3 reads TGTGCCAGCAGCTTAGTCGGGGGTTGGGGCTACACCTTC. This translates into CASSLVGGWGYTF.

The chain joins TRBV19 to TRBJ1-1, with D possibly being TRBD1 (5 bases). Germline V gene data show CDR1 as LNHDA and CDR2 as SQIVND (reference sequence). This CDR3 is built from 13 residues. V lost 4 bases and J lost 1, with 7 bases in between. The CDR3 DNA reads TGTGCCAGTAGTACTACAGGGAACACTGAAGCTTTCTTT. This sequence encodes CASSTTGNTEAFF.

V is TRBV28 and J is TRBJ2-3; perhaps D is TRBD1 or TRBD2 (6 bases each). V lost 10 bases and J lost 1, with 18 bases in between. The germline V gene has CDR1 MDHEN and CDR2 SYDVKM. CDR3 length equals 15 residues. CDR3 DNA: TGTGCCACCACCGGCCCGAGGGGGGGCACAGATACGCAGTATTTT. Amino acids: CATTGPRGGTDTQYF.